These 17 T cell receptor beta chains originate from one sample sequenced in a study of cytomegalovirus exposure and HLA in healthy donors. This PCR relied on a set of 60 Vbeta primers and 13 Jbeta primers. The protocol was immunoSEQ multiplex PCR, while the TCRdb copy is restricted to in-frame clones and leaves out a portion. Seen here are 100,000 to 150,000 clones, about 70% observed once, and the top ten hold under 8.5%. Material: PBMCs. The receptors here all came from a male donor in good health and CMV-seronegative.

A single count supports this clone. This chain connects TRBV9 to TRBJ2-2, with 9 bases aligning to TRBD2. J gave up 7 bases and V 0 bases, and 10 bases lay outside the gene matches. Germline CDR1 is SGDLS and CDR2 is YYNGEE. This CDR3 comprises 17 residues. CDR3 bases: TGTGCCAGCAGCGTAGAGGGGACTAGCAGTGGAAACGGGGAGCTGTTTTTT. It specifies CASSVEGTSSGNGELFF. The variable domain in full, completed from reference TRBV9 and TRBJ2-2, reads DSGVTQTPKHLITATGQRVTLRCSPRSGDLSVYWYQQSLDQGLQFLIQYYNGEERAKGNILERFSAQQFPDLHSELNLSSLELGDSALYFCASSVEGTSSGNGELFFGEGSRLTVL.

This sequence joins TRBV25-1 and TRBJ2-5; 11 bases line up with TRBD2. The J segment lost 3 bases and the V segment lost 4 bases, leaving 4 bases of the junction unmatched. This CDR3 has 15 residues. Germline CDR1 and CDR2: MGHDK and SYGVNS. The CDR3 bases are TGTGCCAGCAGTGGGGTGACTAGCGGGAAAGAGACCCAGTACTTC. Translating gives CASSGVTSGKETQYF.

The chain joins TRBV2 to TRBJ1-4, with TRBD1 as a possible D gene (5 bases). V lost 1 base and J 7 bases, leaving 13 bases between the germline ends. From germline, CDR1 is SNHLY and CDR2 FYNNEI. The CDR3 loop spans 15 amino acids. The CDR3 is CASSEDGLGGEKLFF. The CDR3 nucleotides read TGTGCCAGCAGTGAAGATGGTTTGGGGGGTGAAAAACTGTTTTTT.

The chain combines TRBV4-3 with TRBJ2-7; 8 nucleotides line up with TRBD2. With 1 base clipped from V and 2 bases from J, the junction kept 10 bases outside the gene matches. Germline V CDR1 and CDR2: LGHNA, YSLEER. The CDR3 runs to 17 residues. The DNA of the CDR3 is TGCGCCAGCAGCCAAGTTAGAAGTAGCGGGATTACCTACGAGCAGTACTTC. Amino acid sequence: CASSQVRSSGITYEQYF.

This clone was recorded only once. The rearrangement uses TRBV4-2 and TRBJ1-5; the D gene is possibly TRBD1 (6 bases). Trimming stripped 0 bases from V and 7 bases from J, with 13 bases between. This CDR3 has 15 amino acids. The germline CDR1 and CDR2 sequences are LGHNA and YNFKEQ. The CDR3 protein is CASSQDSQGSQPQHF. The CDR3, as DNA: TGTGCCAGCAGCCAAGATTCGCAGGGGAGCCAGCCCCAGCATTTT.

This chain joins TRBV28 and TRBJ2-3; maybe TRBD1 (6 bases). This CDR3 has 15 residues. Germline V gene data show CDR1 as MDHEN and CDR2 as SYDVKM. The V gene lost 5 bases and the J gene lost 3 bases, with 15 bases spanning the gap. CDR3 loop: CASSTQGIGTDTQYF. The CDR3 DNA follows: TGTGCCAGCAGTACCCAGGGGATAGGGACAGATACGCAGTATTTT.

The chain has TRBV7-9 and TRBJ2-2; weak D call: TRBD2 (6 bases). V lost 1 base to trimming and J lost 4 bases, with 10 bases between them. Germline V gene sequence: CDR1 SEHNR, CDR2 FQNEAQ (reference sequence). The CDR3 is 15 amino acids. CDR3 residues: CASSLGVGSTGELFF. The DNA of the CDR3 is TGTGCCAGCAGCTTAGGGGTCGGGAGCACCGGGGAGCTGTTTTTT. Looking up the rest from reference TRBV7-9 and TRBJ2-2 gives the full variable domain: DTGVSQNPRHKITKRGQNVTFRCDPISEHNRLYWYRQTLGQGPEFLTYFQNEAQLEKSRLLSDRFSAERPKGSFSTLEIQRTEQGDSAMYLCASSLGVGSTGELFFGEGSRLTVL.

The rearrangement joins TRBV27 to TRBJ2-2, with D hard to call. CDR1 and CDR2 from the germline V gene are MNHEY and SMNVEV (reference sequence). Trimming took off 7 bases at V and 0 bases at J, with 9 bases between the two ends. There are 14 residues in the CDR3. The chain's CDR3 is CASKFSANTGELFF. The CDR3 DNA is TGTGCCAGCAAATTCAGTGCGAACACCGGGGAGCTGTTTTTT.

The rearrangement links TRBV30 to TRBJ1-5, with a possible D match to TRBD1 (6 bases). The CDR3 runs 14 residues. The ends were cut back, 2 bases at V and 1 base at J, with 9 bases in the middle. The germline V gene has CDR1 GTSNPN and CDR2 SVGIG (reference sequence). CDR3 sequence (DNA): TGTGCCTGGAGTTACCAGGGGAGCAATCAGCCCCAGCATTTT. This sequence encodes CAWSYQGSNQPQHF.

This chain connects TRBV5-1 to TRBJ1-1; no clear D. The germline V and J ends were trimmed by 4 bases and 10 bases, with 23 bases remaining between them. This CDR3 has 15 residues. The germline CDR1 and CDR2 sequences are SGHRS and YFSETQ. In DNA, the CDR3 is TGCGCCAGCAGCCCTTCCGGGTCAGTAGTCTTACGAGCTTTCTTT. This codes for CASSPSGSVVLRAFF.

The V gene is TRBV2, the J gene TRBJ2-5; unclear D gene. The CDR3 contains 12 residues. Trimming took off 3 bases at V and 5 bases at J, with 7 bases between the two ends. The germline V gene has CDR1 SNHLY and CDR2 FYNNEI. The CDR3: CASSETSETQYF. The CDR3 coding sequence is TGTGCCAGCAGTGAGACTTCGGAGACCCAGTACTTC.

The V gene is TRBV2, the J gene TRBJ2-1, with 11 positions matching TRBD2. Germline V gene sequence: CDR1 SNHLY, CDR2 FYNNEI. The CDR3 totals 17 residues. J was trimmed by 8 bases and V by 3 bases; bases with no gene match: 12. CDR3 loop: CASSELGLAASWDEQFF. For the CDR3, the DNA is TGTGCCAGCAGTGAGCTGGGACTAGCGGCCTCCTGGGATGAGCAGTTCTTC.

The CDR3 DNA reads as TGCGCCAGCAGCCCCTCCGCGACTCGGCTCGGGGAGCTGTTTTTT. This translates into CASSPSATRLGELFF. This rearrangement joins TRBV4-1 to TRBJ2-2; D is ambiguous. The germline V and J ends were trimmed by 4 bases and 7 bases, with 16 bases remaining between them. The CDR3 sequence is 15 residues long. Germline CDR1 reads MGHRA; CDR2 reads YSYEKL.

The chain combines TRBV27 with TRBJ1-2; D perhaps matches TRBD1 (5 bases). The CDR3 sequence is 14 residues long. V gave up 4 bases and J gave up 1 base, with 10 bases separating them. CDR1 and CDR2 from the germline V gene are MNHEY and SMNVEV (reference sequence). CDR3 sequence: CASSSYGGNYGYTF. CDR3 bases: TGTGCCAGCAGTTCCTACGGGGGTAACTATGGCTACACCTTC.

The chain has TRBV9 and TRBJ2-7; TRBD2 matches at 7 bases. After removal of 4 bases from V and 2 bases from J, the junction contained 6 bases not matched to a gene. The V gene's germline CDR1 is SGDLS and CDR2 YYNGEE. The CDR3 loop spans 14 amino acids. The CDR3 sequence is CASSRREDTYEQYF. The CDR3 bases are TGTGCCAGCAGCCGACGGGAGGATACCTACGAGCAGTACTTC.

This chain connects TRBV10-3 to TRBJ2-5, with a possible D match to TRBD2 (6 bases). Trimming took 0 bases from V and 5 from J, leaving 16 bases between them. Germline V gene lookup returns CDR1 ENHRY and CDR2 SYGVKD. The CDR3 loop spans 16 amino acids. CDR3 region: CAISESSRPGGETQYF. CDR3 in DNA: TGTGCCATCAGTGAGTCCTCCCGACCTGGGGGGGAGACCCAGTACTTC.

This clone is a singleton in its sample. The rearrangement uses TRBV7-7 and TRBJ2-3; a possible D gene is TRBD1 (6 bases). The CDR3 has 16 amino acids. Germline-derived CDR1 and CDR2 are SSHAT and FNYEAQ (reference sequence). The DNA of the CDR3 is TGTGCTGGCAGCCCTCTCCTGGGGGCCCGGACAGATACGCAGTATTTT. Protein sequence: CAGSPLLGARTDTQYF.